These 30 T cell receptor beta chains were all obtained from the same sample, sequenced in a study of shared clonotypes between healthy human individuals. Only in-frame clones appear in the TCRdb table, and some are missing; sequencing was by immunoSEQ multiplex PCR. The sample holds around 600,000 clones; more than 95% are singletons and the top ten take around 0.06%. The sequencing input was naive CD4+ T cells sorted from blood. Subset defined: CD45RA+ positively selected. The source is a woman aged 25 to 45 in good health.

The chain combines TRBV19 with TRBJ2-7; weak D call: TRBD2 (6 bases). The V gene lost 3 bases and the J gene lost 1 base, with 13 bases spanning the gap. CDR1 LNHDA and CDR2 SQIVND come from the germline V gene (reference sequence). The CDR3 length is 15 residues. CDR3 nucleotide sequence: TGTGCCAGTAGTATTGAAGCGGGTAATTCCTACGAGCAGTACTTC. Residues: CASSIEAGNSYEQYF.

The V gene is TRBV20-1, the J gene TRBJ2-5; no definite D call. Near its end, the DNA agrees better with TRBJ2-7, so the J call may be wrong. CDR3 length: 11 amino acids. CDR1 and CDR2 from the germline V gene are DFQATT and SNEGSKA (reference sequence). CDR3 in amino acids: CSAYGRYEQYF. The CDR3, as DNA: TGCAGTGCCTACGGAAGGTACGAGCAGTACTTC.

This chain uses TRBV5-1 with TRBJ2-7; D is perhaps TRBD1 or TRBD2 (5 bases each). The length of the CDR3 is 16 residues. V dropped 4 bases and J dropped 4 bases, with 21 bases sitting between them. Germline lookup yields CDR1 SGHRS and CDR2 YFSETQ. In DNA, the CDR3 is TGCGCCAGCAGCCCCTGGGTCGGGACGGTCCTATACGAGCAGTACTTC. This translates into CASSPWVGTVLYEQYF.

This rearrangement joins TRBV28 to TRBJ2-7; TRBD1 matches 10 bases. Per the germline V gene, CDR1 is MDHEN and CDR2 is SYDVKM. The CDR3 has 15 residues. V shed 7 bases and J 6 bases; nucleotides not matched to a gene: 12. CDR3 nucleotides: TGTGCCAGCACGGTGTCGGGACAGGGGCTCCGCGAGCAGTACTTC. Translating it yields CASTVSGQGLREQYF.

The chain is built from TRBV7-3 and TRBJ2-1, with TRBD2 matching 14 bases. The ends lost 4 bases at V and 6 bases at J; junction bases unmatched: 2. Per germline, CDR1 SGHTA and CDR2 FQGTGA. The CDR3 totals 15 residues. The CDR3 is CASSSGLAGVNEQFF. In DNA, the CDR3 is TGTGCCAGCAGCTCGGGACTAGCGGGAGTCAATGAGCAGTTCTTC. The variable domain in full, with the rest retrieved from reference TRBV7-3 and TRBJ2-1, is GAGVSQTPSNKVTEKGKYVELRCDPISGHTALYWYRQSLGQGPEFLIYFQGTGAADDSGLPNDRFFAVRPEGSVSTLKIQRTERGDSAVYLCASSSGLAGVNEQFFGPGTRLTVL.

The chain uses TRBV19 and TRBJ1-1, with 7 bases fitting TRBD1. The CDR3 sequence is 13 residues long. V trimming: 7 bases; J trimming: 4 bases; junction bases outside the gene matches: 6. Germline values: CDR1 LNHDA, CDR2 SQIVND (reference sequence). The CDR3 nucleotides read TGTGCCAGTATCGACAGGGAGGTCACTGAAGCTTTCTTT. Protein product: CASIDREVTEAFF.

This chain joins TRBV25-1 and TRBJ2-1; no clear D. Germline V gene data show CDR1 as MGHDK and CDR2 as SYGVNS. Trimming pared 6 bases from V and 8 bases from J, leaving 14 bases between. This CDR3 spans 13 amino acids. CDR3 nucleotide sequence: TGTGCCAGCAGAGACCTCCGAATACATGAGCAGTTCTTC. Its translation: CASRDLRIHEQFF.

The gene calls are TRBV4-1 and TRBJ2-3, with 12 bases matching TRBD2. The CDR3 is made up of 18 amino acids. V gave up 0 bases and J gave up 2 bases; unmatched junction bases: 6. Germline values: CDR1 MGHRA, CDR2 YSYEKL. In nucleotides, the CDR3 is TGCGCCAGCAGCCAAGATCTTGGACTAGCGGGGTACACAGATACGCAGTATTTT. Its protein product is CASSQDLGLAGYTDTQYF.

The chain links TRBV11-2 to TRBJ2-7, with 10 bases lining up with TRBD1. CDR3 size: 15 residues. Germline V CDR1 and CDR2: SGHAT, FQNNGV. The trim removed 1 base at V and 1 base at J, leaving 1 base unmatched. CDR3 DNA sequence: TGTGCCAGCAGCTTAGGGGGACAGGGGTCCTACGAGCAGTACTTC. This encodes CASSLGGQGSYEQYF.

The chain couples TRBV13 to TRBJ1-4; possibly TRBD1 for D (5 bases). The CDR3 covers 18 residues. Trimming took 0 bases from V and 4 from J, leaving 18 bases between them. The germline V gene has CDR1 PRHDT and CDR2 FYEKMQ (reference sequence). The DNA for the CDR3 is TGTGCCAGCAGCTTAGGCCTCCGCTCAGACAGATTTAATGAAAAACTGTTTTTT. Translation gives CASSLGLRSDRFNEKLFF.

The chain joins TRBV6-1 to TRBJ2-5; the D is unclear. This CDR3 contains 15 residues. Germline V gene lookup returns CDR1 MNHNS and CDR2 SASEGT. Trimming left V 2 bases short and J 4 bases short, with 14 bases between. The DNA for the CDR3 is TGTGCCAGCAGTGAATACGGGTTCGGGCGAGAGACCCAGTACTTC. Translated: CASSEYGFGRETQYF.

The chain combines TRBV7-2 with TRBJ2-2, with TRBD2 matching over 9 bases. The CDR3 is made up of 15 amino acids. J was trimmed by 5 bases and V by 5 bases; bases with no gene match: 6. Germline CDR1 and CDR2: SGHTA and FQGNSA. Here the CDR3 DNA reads TGTGCCAGCAGCAGGCTAGCGGGAACGACCGGGGAGCTGTTTTTT. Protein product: CASSRLAGTTGELFF.

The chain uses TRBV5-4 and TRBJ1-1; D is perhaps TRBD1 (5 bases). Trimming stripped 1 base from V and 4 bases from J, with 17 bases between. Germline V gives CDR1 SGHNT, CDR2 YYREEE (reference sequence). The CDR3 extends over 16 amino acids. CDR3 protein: CASSLYHRLGVTEAFF. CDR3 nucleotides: TGTGCCAGCAGCTTGTATCACCGCCTGGGGGTCACTGAAGCTTTCTTT.

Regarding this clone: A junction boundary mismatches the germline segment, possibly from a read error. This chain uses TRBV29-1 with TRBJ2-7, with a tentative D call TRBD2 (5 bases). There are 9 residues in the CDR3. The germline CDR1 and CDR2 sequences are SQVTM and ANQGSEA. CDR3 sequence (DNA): TGCAGCGTTGGAGGAGGCGGCCACTTC. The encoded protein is CSVGGGGHF.

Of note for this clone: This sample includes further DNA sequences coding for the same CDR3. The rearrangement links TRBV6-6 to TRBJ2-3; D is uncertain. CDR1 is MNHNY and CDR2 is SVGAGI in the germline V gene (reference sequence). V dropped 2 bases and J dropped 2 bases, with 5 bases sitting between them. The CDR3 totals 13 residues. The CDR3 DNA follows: TGTGCCAGCAGTTACGACTCCACAGATACGCAGTATTTT. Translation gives CASSYDSTDTQYF.

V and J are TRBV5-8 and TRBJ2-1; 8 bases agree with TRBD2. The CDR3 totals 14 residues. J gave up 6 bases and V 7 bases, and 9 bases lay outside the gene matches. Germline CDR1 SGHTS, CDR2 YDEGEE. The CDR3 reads CASRGRFVRNEQFF. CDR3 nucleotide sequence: TGTGCCAGCCGCGGGAGGTTTGTTCGCAATGAGCAGTTCTTC. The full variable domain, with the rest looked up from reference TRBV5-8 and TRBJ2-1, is EAGVTQSPTHLIKTRGQQATLRCSPISGHTSVYWYQQALGLGLQFLLWYDEGEERNRGNFPPRFSGRQFPNYSSELNVNALELEDSALYLCASRGRFVRNEQFFGPGTRLTVL.

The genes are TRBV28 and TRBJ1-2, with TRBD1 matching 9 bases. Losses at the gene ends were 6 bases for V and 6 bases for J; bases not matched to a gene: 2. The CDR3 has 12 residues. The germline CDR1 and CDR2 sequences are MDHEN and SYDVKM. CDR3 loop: CASRTGGNGYTF. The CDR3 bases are TGTGCCAGCAGAACAGGGGGCAATGGCTACACCTTC.

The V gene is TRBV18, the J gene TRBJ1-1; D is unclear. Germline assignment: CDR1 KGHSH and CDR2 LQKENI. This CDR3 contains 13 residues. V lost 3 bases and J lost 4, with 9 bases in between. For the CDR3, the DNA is TGTGCCAGCTCACCCGGGCAGAGCACTGAAGCTTTCTTT. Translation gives CASSPGQSTEAFF.

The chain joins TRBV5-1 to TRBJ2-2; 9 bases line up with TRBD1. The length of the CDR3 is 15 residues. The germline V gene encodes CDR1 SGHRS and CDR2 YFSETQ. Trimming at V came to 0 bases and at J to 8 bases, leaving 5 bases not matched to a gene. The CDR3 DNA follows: TGCGCCAGCAGCTTGGGGGACAGGGCTTCTGGGGAGCTGTTTTTT. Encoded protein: CASSLGDRASGELFF.

CDR3 amino acids: CASSPNGGTYEQYF. The CDR3 DNA reads TGTGCCAGCAGCCCGAACGGGGGCACTTACGAGCAGTACTTC. This chain joins TRBV11-3 and TRBJ2-7, with D perhaps being TRBD1 or TRBD2 (6 bases each). The germline V and J ends were trimmed by 5 bases and 4 bases, with 15 bases remaining between them. The CDR3 extends over 14 amino acids. In germline, CDR1 is SGHNT, CDR2 YENEEA. The complete variable domain, with remaining parts taken from reference TRBV11-3 and TRBJ2-7, reads EAGVVQSPRYKIIEKKQPVAFWCNPISGHNTLYWYLQNLGQGPELLIRYENEEAVDDSQLPKDRFSAERLKGVDSTLKIQPAELGDSAVYLCASSPNGGTYEQYFGPGTRLTVT.

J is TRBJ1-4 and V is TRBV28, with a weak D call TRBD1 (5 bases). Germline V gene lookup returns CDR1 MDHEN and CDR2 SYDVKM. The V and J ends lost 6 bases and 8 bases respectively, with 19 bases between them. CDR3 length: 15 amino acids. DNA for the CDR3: TGTGCCAGCAGCACAAACGGGGCTCTAGGGGAAAAACTGTTTTTT. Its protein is CASSTNGALGEKLFF.

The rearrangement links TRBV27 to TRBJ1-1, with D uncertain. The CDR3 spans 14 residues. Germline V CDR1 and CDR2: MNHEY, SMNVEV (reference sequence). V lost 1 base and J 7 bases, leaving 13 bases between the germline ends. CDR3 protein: CASSLFNRPGEAFF. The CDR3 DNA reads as TGTGCCAGCAGTTTATTCAACCGACCAGGTGAAGCTTTCTTT.

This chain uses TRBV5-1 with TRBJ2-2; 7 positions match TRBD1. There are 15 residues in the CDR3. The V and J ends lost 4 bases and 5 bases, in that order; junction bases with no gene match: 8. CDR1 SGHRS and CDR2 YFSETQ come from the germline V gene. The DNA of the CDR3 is TGCGCCAGCAGCATCCGGGACAGCCGGACCGGGGAGCTGTTTTTT. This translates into CASSIRDSRTGELFF.

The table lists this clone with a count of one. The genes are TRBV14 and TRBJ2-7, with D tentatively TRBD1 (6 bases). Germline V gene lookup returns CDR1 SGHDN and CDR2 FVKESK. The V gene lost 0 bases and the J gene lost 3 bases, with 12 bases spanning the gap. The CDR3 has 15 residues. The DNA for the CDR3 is TGTGCCAGCAGCCAAGACTGGGGGCGAAGCTACGAGCAGTACTTC. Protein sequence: CASSQDWGRSYEQYF.

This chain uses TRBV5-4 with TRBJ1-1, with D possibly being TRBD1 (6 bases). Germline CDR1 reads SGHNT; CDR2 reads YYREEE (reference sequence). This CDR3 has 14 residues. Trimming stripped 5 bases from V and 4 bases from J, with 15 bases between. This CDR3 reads CASRGGREGTEAFF. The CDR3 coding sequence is TGTGCCAGCAGAGGGGGGCGGGAGGGCACTGAAGCTTTCTTT.

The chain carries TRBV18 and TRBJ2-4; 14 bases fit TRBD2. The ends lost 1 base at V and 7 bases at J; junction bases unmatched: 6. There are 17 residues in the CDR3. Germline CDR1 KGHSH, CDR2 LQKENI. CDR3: CASSPQGLAGVLNIQYF. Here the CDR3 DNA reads TGTGCCAGCTCACCACAGGGACTAGCGGGAGTATTGAACATTCAGTACTTC.

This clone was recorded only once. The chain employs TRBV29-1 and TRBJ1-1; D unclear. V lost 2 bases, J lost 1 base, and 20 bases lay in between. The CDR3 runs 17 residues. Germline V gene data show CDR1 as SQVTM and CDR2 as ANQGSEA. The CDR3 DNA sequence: TGCAGCGTTGAAAGGCCCTGGGAGGAAATAGGGAACACTGAAGCTTTCTTT. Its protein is CSVERPWEEIGNTEAFF.

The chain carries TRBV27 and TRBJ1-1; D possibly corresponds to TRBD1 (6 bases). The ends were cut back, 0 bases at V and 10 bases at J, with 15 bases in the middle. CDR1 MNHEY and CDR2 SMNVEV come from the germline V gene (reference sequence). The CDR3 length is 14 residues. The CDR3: CASSLSGHGARAFF. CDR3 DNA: TGTGCCAGCAGTTTATCGGGACACGGGGCGAGAGCTTTCTTT.

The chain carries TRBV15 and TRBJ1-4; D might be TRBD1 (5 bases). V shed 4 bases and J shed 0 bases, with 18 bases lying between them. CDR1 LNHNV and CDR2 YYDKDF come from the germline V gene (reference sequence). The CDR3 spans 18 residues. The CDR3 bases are TGTGCCACCAGCATTAAATCGTCCGTGGGGGCAACTAATGAAAAACTGTTTTTT. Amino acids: CATSIKSSVGATNEKLFF.

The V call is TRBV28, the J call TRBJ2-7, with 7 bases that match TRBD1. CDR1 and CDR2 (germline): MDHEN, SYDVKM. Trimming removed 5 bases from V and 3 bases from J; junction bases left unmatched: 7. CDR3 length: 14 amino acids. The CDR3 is CASSPGQRFYEQYF. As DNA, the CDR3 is TGTGCCAGCAGTCCGGGACAGAGGTTCTACGAGCAGTACTTC. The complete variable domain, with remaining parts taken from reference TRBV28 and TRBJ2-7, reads DVKVTQSSRYLVKRTGEKVFLECVQDMDHENMFWYRQDPGLGLRLIYFSYDVKMKEKGDIPEGYSVSREKKERFSLILESASTNQTSMYLCASSPGQRFYEQYFGPGTRLTVT.